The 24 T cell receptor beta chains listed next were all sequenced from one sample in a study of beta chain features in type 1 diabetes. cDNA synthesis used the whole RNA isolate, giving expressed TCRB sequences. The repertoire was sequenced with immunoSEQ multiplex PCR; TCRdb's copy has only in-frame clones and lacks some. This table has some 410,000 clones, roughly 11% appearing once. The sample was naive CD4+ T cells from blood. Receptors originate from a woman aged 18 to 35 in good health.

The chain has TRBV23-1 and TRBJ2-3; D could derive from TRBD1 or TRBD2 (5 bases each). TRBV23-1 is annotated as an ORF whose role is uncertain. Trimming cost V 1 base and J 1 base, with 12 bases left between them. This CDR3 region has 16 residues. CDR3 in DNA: TGCGCCAGCAGTCAATTTGGGGACCCCTGCACAGATACGCAGTATTTT. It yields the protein CASSQFGDPCTDTQYF.

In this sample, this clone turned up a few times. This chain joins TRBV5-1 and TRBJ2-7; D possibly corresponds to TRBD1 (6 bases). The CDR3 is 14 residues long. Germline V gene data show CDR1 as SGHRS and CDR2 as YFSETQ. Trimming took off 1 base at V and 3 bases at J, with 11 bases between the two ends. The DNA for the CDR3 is TGCGCCAGCAGCTTGTCCCGGGACATCTACGAGCAGTACTTC. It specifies CASSLSRDIYEQYF.

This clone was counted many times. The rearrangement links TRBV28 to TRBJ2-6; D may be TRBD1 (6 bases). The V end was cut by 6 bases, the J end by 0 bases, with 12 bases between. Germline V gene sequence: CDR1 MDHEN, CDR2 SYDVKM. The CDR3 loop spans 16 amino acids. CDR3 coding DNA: TGTGCCAGCAGCCCTGAGACAGGCTCTGGGGCCAACGTCCTGACTTTC. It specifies CASSPETGSGANVLTF. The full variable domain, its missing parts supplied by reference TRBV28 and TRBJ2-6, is DVKVTQSSRYLVKRTGEKVFLECVQDMDHENMFWYRQDPGLGLRLIYFSYDVKMKEKGDIPEGYSVSREKKERFSLILESASTNQTSMYLCASSPETGSGANVLTFGAGSRLTVL.

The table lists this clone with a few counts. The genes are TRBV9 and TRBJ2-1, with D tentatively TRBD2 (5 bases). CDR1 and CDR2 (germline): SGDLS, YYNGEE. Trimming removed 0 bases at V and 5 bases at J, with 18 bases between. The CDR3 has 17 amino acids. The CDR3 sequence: CASSVVRTELVHNEQFF. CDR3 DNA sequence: TGTGCCAGCAGCGTAGTTAGGACTGAGCTCGTCCACAATGAGCAGTTCTTC. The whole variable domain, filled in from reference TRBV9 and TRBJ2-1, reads DSGVTQTPKHLITATGQRVTLRCSPRSGDLSVYWYQQSLDQGLQFLIQYYNGEERAKGNILERFSAQQFPDLHSELNLSSLELGDSALYFCASSVVRTELVHNEQFFGPGTRLTVL.

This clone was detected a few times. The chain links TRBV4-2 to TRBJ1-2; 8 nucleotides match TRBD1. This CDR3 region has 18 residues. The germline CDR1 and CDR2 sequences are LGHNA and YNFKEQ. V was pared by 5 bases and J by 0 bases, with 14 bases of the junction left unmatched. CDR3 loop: CASSVRQGNLVANYGYTF. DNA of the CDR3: TGTGCCAGCAGCGTCCGACAGGGGAATTTAGTAGCTAACTATGGCTACACCTTC.

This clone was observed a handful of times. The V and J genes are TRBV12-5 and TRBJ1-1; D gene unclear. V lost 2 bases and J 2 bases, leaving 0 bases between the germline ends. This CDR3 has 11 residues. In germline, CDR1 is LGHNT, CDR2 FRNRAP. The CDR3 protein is CASGLNTEAFF. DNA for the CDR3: TGTGCTAGTGGTTTGAACACTGAAGCTTTCTTT.

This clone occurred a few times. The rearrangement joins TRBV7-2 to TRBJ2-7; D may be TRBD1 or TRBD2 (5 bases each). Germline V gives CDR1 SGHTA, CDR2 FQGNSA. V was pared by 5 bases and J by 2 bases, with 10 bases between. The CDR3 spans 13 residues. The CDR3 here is CASSRDGPYEQYF. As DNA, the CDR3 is TGTGCCAGCAGCCGGGACGGCCCCTACGAGCAGTACTTC.

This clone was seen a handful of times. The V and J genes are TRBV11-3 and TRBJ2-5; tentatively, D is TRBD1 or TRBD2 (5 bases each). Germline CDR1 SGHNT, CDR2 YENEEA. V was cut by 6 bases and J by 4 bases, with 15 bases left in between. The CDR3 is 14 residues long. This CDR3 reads CASRGTEGPETQYF. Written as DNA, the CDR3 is TGTGCCAGCAGAGGGACCGAGGGGCCAGAGACCCAGTACTTC.

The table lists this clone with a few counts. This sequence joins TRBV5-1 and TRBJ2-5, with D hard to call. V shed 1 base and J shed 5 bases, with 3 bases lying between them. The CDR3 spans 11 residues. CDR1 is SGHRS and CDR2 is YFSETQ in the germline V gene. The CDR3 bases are TGCGCCAGCAGCTTGTTCGAGACCCAGTACTTC. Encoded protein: CASSLFETQYF.

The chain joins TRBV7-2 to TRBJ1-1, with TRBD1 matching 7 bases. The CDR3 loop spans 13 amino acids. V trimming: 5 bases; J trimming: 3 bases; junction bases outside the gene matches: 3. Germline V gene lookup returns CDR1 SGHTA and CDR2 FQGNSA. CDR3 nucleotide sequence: TGTGCCAGCAGCCGCAGGGGGGACACTGAAGCTTTCTTT. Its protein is CASSRRGDTEAFF. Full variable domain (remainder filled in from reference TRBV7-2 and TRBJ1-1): GAGVSQSPSNKVTEKGKDVELRCDPISGHTALYWYRQSLGQGLEFLIYFQGNSAPDKSGLPSDRFSAERTGGSVSTLTIQRTQQEDSAVYLCASSRRGDTEAFFGQGTRLTVV.

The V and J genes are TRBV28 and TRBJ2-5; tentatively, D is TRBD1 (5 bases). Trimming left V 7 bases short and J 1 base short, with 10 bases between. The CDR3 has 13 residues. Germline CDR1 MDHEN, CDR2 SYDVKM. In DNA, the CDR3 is TGTGCCAGCATAAAGGGGATCCAAGAGACCCAGTACTTC. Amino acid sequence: CASIKGIQETQYF.

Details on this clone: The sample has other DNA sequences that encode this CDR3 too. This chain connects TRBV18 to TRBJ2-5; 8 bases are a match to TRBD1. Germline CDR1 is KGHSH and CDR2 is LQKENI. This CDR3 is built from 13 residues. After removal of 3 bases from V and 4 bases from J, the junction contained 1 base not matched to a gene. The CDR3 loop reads CASSPGQGETQYF. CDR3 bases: TGTGCCAGCTCACCCGGACAGGGAGAGACCCAGTACTTC. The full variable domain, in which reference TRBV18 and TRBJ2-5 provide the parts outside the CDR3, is NAGVMQNPRHLVRRRGQEARLRCSPMKGHSHVYWYRQLPEEGLKFMVYLQKENIIDESGMPKERFSAEFPKEGPSILRIQQVVRGDSAAYFCASSPGQGETQYFGPGTRLLVL.

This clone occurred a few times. In DNA form, the CDR3 reads TGTGCCAGTAGTATAGACCGGGGAGATACGCAGTATTTT. It is translated as CASSIDRGDTQYF. V gene TRBV19 combines with J gene TRBJ2-3; perhaps TRBD2 as D (5 bases). The CDR3 extends over 13 amino acids. The ends were cut back, 0 bases at V and 5 bases at J, with 6 bases in the middle. Germline values: CDR1 LNHDA, CDR2 SQIVND (reference sequence).

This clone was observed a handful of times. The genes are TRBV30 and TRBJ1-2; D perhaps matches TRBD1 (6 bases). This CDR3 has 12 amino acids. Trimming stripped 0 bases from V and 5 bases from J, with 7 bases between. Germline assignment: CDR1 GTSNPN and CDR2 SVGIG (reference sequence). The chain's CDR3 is CAWSVGAYGYTF. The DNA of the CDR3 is TGTGCCTGGAGTGTGGGGGCTTATGGCTACACCTTC.

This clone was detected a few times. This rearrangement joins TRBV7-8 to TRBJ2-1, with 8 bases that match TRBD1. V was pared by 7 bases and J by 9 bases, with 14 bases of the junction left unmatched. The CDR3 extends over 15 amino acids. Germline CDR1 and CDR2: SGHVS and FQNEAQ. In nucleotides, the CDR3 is TGTGCCAGCACGCCCAACCTTCTTACAGGGGGTGAGCAGTTCTTC. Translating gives CASTPNLLTGGEQFF.

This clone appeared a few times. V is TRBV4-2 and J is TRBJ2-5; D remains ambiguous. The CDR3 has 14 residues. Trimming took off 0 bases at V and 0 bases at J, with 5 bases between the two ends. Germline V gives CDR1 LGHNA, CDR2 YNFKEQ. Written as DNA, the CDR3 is TGTGCCAGCAGCCAAGATCTGTACCAAGAGACCCAGTACTTC. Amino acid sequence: CASSQDLYQETQYF.

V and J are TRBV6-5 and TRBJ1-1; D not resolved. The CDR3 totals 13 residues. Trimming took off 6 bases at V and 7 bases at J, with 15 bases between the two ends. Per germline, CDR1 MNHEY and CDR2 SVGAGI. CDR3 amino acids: CASSRDFGGEAFF. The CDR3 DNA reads TGTGCCAGCAGCCGTGATTTCGGCGGTGAAGCTTTCTTT.

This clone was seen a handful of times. The CDR3, as DNA: TGTGCCAGCAGCTTGGTGTGGGGCCTGAACACTGAAGCTTTCTTT. It specifies CASSLVWGLNTEAFF. The rearrangement uses TRBV5-6 and TRBJ1-1; D may be TRBD1 (5 bases). V dropped 0 bases and J dropped 0 bases, with 9 bases sitting between them. CDR1 and CDR2 from the germline V gene are SGHDT and YYEEEE. The length of the CDR3 is 15 residues.

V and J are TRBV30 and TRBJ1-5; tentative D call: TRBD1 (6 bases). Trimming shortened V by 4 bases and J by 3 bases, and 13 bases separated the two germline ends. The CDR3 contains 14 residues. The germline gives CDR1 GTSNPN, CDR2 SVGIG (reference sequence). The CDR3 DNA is TGTGCCTGGAATGGGGGGCGGAACAATCAGCCCCAGCATTTT. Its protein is CAWNGGRNNQPQHF. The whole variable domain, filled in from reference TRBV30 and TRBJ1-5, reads SQTIHQWPATLVQPVGSPLSLECTVEGTSNPNLYWYRQAAGRGLQLLFYSVGIGQISSEVPQNLSASRPQDRQFILSSKKLLLSDSGFYLCAWNGGRNNQPQHFGDGTRLSIL.

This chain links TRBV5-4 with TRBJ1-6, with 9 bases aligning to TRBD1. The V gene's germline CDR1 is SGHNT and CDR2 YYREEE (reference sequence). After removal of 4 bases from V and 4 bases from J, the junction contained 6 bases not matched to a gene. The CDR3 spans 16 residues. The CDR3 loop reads CASSRGTGRYNSPLHF. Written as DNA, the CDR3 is TGTGCCAGCAGCAGAGGGACAGGGCGTTATAATTCACCCCTCCACTTT.

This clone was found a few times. CDR3 DNA sequence: TGTGCCAGCAGCCTTCAGAGACAGTTAGCTAACTATGGCTACACCTTC. It specifies CASSLQRQLANYGYTF. The gene calls are TRBV7-9 and TRBJ1-2, with a tentative D call TRBD1 (5 bases). The germline gives CDR1 SEHNR, CDR2 FQNEAQ (reference sequence). The CDR3 is 16 amino acids. V dropped 5 bases and J dropped 0 bases, with 16 bases sitting between them.

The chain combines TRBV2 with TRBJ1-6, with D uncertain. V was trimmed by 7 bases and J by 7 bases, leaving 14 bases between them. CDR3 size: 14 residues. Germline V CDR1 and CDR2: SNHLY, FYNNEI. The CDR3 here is CASIQRLMNSPLHF. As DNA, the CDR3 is TGTGCCAGCATTCAGCGACTGATGAATTCACCCCTCCACTTT. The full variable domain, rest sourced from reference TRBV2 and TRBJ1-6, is EPEVTQTPSHQVTQMGQEVILRCVPISNHLYFYWYRQILGQKVEFLVSFYNNEISEKSEIFDDQFSVERPDGSNFTLKIRSTKLEDSAMYFCASIQRLMNSPLHFGNGTRLTVT.

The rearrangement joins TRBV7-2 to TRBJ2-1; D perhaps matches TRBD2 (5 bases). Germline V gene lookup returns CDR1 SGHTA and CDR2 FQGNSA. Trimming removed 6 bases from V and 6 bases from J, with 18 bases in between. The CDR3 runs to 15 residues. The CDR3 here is CASRPRGGSGNEQFF. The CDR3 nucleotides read TGTGCCAGCAGACCCCGAGGAGGTTCGGGCAATGAGCAGTTCTTC.

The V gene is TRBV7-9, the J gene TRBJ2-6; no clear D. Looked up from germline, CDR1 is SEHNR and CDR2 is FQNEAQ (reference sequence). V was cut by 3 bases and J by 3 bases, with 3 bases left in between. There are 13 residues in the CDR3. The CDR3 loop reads CASSFHGANVLTF. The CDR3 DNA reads TGTGCCAGCAGCTTTCATGGGGCCAACGTCCTGACTTTC.